This T cell receptor beta chain was captured in a study of post-analysis software for immune sequencing data. The TCR beta cDNA libraries carried unique molecular identifiers. TCRdb analysed the PCR reads with MiXCR anew, one entry per CDR3 protein. The table shows hundreds of thousands of distinct CDR3 sequences, with about a third occurring only once. This clonotype was observed a few times. Its antigen remains unknown. J gave up 6 bases and V 6 bases, and 12 bases lay outside the gene matches. The CDR3 totals 15 residues. Study-level findings and limits: When patients were compared with controls, a handful of TRBV segments were more frequent, TRBV5-6, TRBV5-1 and TRBV20-1 among them. Normalized Chao1 diversity was significantly reduced in patients versus controls.

The gene calls are TRBV12-3 or TRBV12-4 and TRBJ2-7; 9 nucleotides agree with TRBD2. Specimen: blood. The origin of this receptor is a girl aged 5-17 years with multiple sclerosis. Here the CDR3 reads CASSSQGTSSSEQYF. The CDR3 coding sequence is TGTGCCAGCAGCTCTCAAGGGACTAGCTCGTCCGAGCAGTACTTC.